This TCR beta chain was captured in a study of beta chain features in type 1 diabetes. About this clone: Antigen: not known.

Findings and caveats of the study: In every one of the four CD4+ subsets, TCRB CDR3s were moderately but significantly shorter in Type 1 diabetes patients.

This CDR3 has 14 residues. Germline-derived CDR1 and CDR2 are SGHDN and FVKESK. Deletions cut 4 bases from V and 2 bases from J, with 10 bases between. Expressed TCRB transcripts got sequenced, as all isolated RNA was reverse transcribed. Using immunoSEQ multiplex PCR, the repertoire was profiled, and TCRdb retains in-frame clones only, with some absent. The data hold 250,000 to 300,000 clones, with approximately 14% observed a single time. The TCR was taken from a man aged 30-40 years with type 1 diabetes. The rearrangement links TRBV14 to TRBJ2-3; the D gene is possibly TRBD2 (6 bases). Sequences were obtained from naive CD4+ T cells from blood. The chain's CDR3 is CASSPLAATDTQYF. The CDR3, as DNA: TGTGCCAGCAGCCCCTTAGCGGCCACAGATACGCAGTATTTT.